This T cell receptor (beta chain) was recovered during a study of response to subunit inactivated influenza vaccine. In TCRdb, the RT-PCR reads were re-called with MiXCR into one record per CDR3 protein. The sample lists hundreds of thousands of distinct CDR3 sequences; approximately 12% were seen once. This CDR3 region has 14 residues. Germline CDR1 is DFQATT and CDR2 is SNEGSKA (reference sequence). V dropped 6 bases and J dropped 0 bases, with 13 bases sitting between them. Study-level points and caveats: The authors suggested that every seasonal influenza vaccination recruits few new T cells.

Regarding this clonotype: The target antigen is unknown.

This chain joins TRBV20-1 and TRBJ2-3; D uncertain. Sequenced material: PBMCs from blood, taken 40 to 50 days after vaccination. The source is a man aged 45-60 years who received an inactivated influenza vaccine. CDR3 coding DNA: TGCAGTGCCCCCCGTAGTACTAGCACAGATACGCAGTATTTT. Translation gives CSAPRSTSTDTQYF.